This T cell receptor beta chain was observed in a study of vaccination effects on CD4 cells after COVID-19. Findings of the study overall: At late timepoints after vaccination, vaccine- and infection-induced clones shrank markedly.

Turning to this clone: Antigen: not known.

Before sequencing, viral peptide pools were used by the ViraFEST assay to expand antigen-specific CD4+ T cells. It was after 10 days of culture that CD4+ T cells were isolated. Testing of the vaccine recipients showed negative nucleocapsid antibodies and no prior SARS-CoV-2 infection. IL-2 medium was substituted for half the medium on days 3 and 7. Germline V lookup: CDR1 SGHTA, CDR2 FQGTGA. Trimming took 5 bases from V and 5 from J; bases not matched to a gene: 10. The length of the CDR3 is 15 residues. Sequencing used immunoSEQ multiplex PCR; TCRdb keeps in-frame clones, though not all of them. The sample lists 65,000 or so clones; roughly 76% were seen once.

The source was CD4+ T cells from PBMCs cultured with HCoV-NL63 spike peptides, collected before COVID-19 vaccination. This chain links TRBV7-3 with TRBJ2-5; 8 nucleotides match TRBD1. This receptor was taken from a human donor who received a COVID-19 vaccine. CDR3 bases: TGTGCCAGCAGCCTCCGGACAGGGATGCGGGAGACCCAGTACTTC. As protein: CASSLRTGMRETQYF.